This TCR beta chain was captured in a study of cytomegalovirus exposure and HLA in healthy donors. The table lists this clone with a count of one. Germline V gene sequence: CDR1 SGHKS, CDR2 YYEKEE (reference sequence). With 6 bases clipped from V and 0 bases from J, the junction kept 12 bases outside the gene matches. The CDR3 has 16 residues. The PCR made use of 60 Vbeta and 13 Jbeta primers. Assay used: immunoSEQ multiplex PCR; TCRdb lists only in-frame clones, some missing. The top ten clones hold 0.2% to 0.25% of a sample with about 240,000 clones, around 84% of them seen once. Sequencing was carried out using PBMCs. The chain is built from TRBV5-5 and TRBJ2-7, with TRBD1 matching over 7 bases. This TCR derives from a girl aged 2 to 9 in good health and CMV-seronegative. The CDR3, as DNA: TGTGCCAGCACCCCCCTCCGGGGACAGAGCTCCTACGAGCAGTACTTC. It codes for CASTPLRGQSSYEQYF.